Below, one T cell receptor beta chain is given with its context. Authors' methods: The authors estimated nucleated cell counts from reference gene primer amplification. Sequencing used immunoSEQ multiplex PCR; TCRdb keeps in-frame clones, though not all of them. For V, J and clone size, that table is used; D and trimming come from the DNA. The sample has fewer than 130,000 clones, around 66% seen once; the top ten hold around 6.3%. This entry belongs to a study of blood T cell repertoires in COVID-19. Study overall: Sources were T cells, B-cell-depleted T cells, or PBMCs; the material itself was cDNA or gDNA.

Germline CDR1 SGHAT, CDR2 FQNNGV. This CDR3 has 13 amino acids. The ends were cut back, 2 bases at V and 8 bases at J, with 12 bases in the middle. The chain uses TRBV11-2 and TRBJ1-2; possibly TRBD1 for D (6 bases). Specimen: peripheral blood. This TCR was recovered from a man older than 75 with acute or convalescent COVID-19. This CDR3 is CASSLSTGTGYTF. CDR3 sequence (DNA): TGTGCCAGCAGCTTATCCACAGGGACCGGCTACACCTTC. Full variable domain (remainder filled in from reference TRBV11-2 and TRBJ1-2): EAGVAQSPRYKIIEKRQSVAFWCNPISGHATLYWYQQILGQGPKLLIQFQNNGVVDDSQLPKDRFSAERLKGVDSTLKIQPAKLEDSAVYLCASSLSTGTGYTFGSGTRLTVV.